This T cell receptor (beta chain) came from a study of beta chain features in type 1 diabetes. Study-wide findings and caveats: The study found fewer insertions and more deletions at VDJ junctions in type 1 diabetes patients. Shorter TCRB CDR3s, moderately but significantly so, marked every one of the four CD4+ subsets in Type 1 diabetes patients. Sampled from patients, naive, central memory and Treg TCRB repertoires appeared more similar than those sampled from healthy donors.

Investigators reverse transcribed all isolated RNA, so they sequenced expressed TCRB transcripts. Sequenced naive, central memory and regulatory T cell samples produced an average of approximately 3.8 million reads. Generated by immunoSEQ multiplex PCR, the TCRdb table keeps only in-frame clones and is missing some. The data show 300,000 to 350,000 clones, with approximately 13% seen just once and roughly 0.015% held by the top ten. Points on this clone: The antigen remains undetermined.

The CDR3 is 17 amino acids. V shed 8 bases, J shed 7 bases, and the junction held 18 bases outside the gene matches. Germline CDR1 is MDHEN and CDR2 is SYDVKM. The specimen was naive CD4+ T cells from blood. V gene TRBV28 combines with J gene TRBJ1-4; 8 bases are a match to TRBD1. This sequence was found in a woman between 18 and 30 years old with type 1 diabetes. CDR3 in DNA: TGTGCCAGCGGTGTAACTGCTCCGGGACAGGAGGGTGAAAAACTGTTTTTT. Its protein product is CASGVTAPGQEGEKLFF.